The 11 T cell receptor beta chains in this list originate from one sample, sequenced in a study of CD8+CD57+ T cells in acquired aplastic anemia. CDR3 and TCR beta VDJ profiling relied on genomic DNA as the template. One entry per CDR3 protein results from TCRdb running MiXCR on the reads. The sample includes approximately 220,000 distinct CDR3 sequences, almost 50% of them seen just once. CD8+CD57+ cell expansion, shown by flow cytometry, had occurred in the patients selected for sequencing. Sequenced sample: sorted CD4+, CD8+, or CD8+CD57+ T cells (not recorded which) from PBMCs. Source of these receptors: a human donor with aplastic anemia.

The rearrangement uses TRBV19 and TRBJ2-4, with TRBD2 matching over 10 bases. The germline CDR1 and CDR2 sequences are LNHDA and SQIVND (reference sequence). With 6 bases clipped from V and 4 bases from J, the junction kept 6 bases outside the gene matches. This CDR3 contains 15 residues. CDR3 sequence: CASSRGTSDKNIQYF. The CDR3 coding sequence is TGTGCCAGTAGCAGGGGGACTAGCGATAAAAACATTCAGTACTTC.

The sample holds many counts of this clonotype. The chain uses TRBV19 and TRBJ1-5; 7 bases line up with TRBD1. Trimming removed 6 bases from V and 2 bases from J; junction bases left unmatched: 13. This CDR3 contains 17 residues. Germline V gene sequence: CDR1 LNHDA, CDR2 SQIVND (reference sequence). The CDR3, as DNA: TGTGCCAGTAGCAAAATTCAGGGGGTAGTTGGCAATCAGCCCCAGCATTTT. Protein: CASSKIQGVVGNQPQHF. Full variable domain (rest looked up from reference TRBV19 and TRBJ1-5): DGGITQSPKYLFRKEGQNVTLSCEQNLNHDAMYWYRQDPGQGLRLIYYSQIVNDFQKGDIAEGYSVSREKKESFPLTVTSAQKNPTAFYLCASSKIQGVVGNQPQHFGDGTRLSIL.

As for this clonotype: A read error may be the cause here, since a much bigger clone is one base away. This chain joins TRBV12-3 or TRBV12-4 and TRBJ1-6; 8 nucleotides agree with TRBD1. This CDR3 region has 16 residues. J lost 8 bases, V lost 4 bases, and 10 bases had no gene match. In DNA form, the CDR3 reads TGTGCCAGCAGTTGGACAGGGCCTCCCTCTCATTCACCCCTCCACTTT. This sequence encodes CASSWTGPPSHSPLHF.

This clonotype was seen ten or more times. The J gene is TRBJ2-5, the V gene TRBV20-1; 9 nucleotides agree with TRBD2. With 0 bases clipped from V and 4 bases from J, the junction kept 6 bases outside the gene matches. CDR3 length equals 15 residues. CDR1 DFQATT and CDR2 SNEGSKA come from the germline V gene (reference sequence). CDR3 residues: CSARDPSGTPETQYF. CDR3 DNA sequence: TGCAGTGCTAGAGATCCTAGCGGGACCCCAGAGACCCAGTACTTC.

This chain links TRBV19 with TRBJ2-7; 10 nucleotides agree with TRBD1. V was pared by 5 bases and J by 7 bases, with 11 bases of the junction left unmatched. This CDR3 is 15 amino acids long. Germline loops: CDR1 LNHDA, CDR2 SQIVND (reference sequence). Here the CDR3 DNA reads TGTGCCAGTAGTGCCGGCGGACAGGGGGGGGAAGAGCAGTACTTC. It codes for CASSAGGQGGEEQYF. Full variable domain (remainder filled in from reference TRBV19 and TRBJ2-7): DGGITQSPKYLFRKEGQNVTLSCEQNLNHDAMYWYRQDPGQGLRLIYYSQIVNDFQKGDIAEGYSVSREKKESFPLTVTSAQKNPTAFYLCASSAGGQGGEEQYFGPGTRLTVT.

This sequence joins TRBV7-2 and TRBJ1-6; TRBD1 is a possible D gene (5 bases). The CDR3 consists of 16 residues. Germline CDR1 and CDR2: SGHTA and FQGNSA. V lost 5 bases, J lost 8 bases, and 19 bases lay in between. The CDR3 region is CASSPGTGVRDSPLHF. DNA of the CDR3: TGTGCCAGCAGCCCAGGGACGGGGGTTCGGGATTCACCCCTCCACTTT.

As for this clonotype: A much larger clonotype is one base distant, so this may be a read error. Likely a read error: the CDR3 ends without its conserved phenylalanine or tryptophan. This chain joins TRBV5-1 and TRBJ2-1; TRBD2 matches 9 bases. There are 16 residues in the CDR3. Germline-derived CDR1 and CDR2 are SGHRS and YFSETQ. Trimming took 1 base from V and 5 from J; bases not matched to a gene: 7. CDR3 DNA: TGCGCCAGCAGCTTGTATTCCGGGACTAGCCACAATGAGCAGTTCTCC. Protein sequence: CASSLYSGTSHNEQFS.

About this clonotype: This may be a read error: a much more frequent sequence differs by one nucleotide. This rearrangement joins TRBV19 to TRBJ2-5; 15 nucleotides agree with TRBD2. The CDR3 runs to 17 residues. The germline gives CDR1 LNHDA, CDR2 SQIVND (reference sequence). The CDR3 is CARSIGLAGGLEETQYF. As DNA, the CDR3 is TGTGCCCGTAGTATAGGACTAGCGGGGGGGCTTGAAGAGACCCAGTACTTC.

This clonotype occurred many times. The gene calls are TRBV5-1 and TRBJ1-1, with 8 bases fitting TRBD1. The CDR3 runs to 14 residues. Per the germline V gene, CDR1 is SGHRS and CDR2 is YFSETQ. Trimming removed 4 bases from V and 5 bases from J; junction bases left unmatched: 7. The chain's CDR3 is CASSRGQGGTEAFF. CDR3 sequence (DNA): TGCGCCAGCAGCCGTGGACAGGGAGGTACTGAAGCTTTCTTT.

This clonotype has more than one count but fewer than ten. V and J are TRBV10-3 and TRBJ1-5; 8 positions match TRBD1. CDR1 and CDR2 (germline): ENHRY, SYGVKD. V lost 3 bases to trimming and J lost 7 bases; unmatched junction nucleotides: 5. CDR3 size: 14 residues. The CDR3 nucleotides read TGTGCCATCAGTGAATCGGGACAGGTCCAGCCCCAGCATTTT. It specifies CAISESGQVQPQHF.

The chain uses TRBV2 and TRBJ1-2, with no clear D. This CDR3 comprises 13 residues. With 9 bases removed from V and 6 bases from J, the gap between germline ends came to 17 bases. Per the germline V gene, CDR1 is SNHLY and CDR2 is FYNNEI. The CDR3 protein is CASSMGGPDGYTF. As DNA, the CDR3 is TGTGCCAGTAGTATGGGCGGTCCGGATGGCTACACCTTC.